The present T cell receptor (beta chain) was sequenced within a study of cytomegalovirus exposure and HLA in healthy donors. Study-level findings and limits: Data from an earlier analysis indicated that most TCR beta V segments were productive either about 87% or about 30% of the time. What was likely a sequencing artifact was a cluster of highly shared sequence variants. In a later analysis, several top co-occurrence clusters appeared linked to parvovirus B19, influenza, CMV and Epstein-Barr virus. A few chains tied to CMV proved CMV antigen-specific in vitro.

PCR employed 60 Vbeta and 13 Jbeta primers. Method: immunoSEQ multiplex PCR; TCRdb's copy keeps in-frame clones and lacks some. Among tens of thousands of clones listed, just under 75% were seen once. The germline gives CDR1 LNHDA, CDR2 SQIVND (reference sequence). V lost 4 bases and J 4 bases, leaving 7 bases between the germline ends. The CDR3 spans 12 residues. In its sample, this clone was seen a few times. Its antigen is currently unknown. The source is a man aged 25 to 40 in good health and CMV-seronegative. The V call is TRBV19, the J call TRBJ1-2; D perhaps matches TRBD1 (5 bases). The specimen was PBMCs. CDR3 sequence: CASSTRAYGYTF. The CDR3 DNA is TGTGCCAGTAGTACCAGGGCCTATGGCTACACCTTC.